The 24 T cell receptor beta chains listed next were all sequenced from one sample in a study of T cells after yellow fever vaccination. TCRdb reprocessed the 5' RACE reads with MiXCR, giving one entry per CDR3 protein. The sample lists hundreds of thousands of distinct CDR3 sequences, 9.5% to 15% occurring once. The sample here was CD4+ T cells sorted from PBMCs, taken 15 days after the yellow fever booster vaccination. The receptor set was obtained from a young man who received the YFV17D yellow fever vaccine.

This clonotype was seen only a few times. The chain is built from TRBV12-3 or TRBV12-4 and TRBJ2-7, with D perhaps matching TRBD2 (6 bases). CDR3 size: 17 residues. V shed 2 bases and J shed 0 bases, with 17 bases lying between them. The CDR3 protein is CASSLRPQRALSYEQYF. The CDR3 DNA follows: TGTGCCAGCAGTTTAAGGCCCCAGCGGGCCCTCTCCTACGAGCAGTACTTC.

The chain employs TRBV20-1 and TRBJ2-2; perhaps TRBD2 as D (6 bases). In germline, CDR1 is DFQATT, CDR2 SNEGSKA (reference sequence). The CDR3 has 13 amino acids. V was shortened by 1 base and J by 6 bases, with 9 bases between the two germline ends. CDR3 bases: TGCAGTGCTAGAGCGCGGGGCGCCGGGGAGCTGTTTTTT. This translates into CSARARGAGELFF.

The rearrangement uses TRBV24-1 and TRBJ2-3; weak D call: TRBD1 (5 bases). Between the trimmed V and J ends, which lost 4 bases and 1 base, there was a span of 17 bases. The germline CDR1 and CDR2 sequences are KGHDR and SFDVKD. The CDR3 length is 17 residues. CDR3 in DNA: TGTGCCACCAGTGACTCTGGCACAGGCCGCGGCACAGATACGCAGTATTTT. Translated: CATSDSGTGRGTDTQYF.

V usage is TRBV2 and J usage is TRBJ2-3; the match to TRBD1 covers 9 bases. The CDR3 runs 15 residues. Trimming cost V 7 bases and J 3 bases; bases outside gene matches: 8. Germline values: CDR1 SNHLY, CDR2 FYNNEI. Here the CDR3 reads CASTEQGAGTDTQYF. The CDR3 DNA reads as TGTGCCAGCACAGAACAGGGGGCAGGGACAGATACGCAGTATTTT.

This clonotype was seen a few times. The CDR3 reads CASSFRGLNNYNEQFF. The DNA of the CDR3 is TGTGCCAGCAGCTTCAGGGGGCTAAATAACTACAATGAGCAGTTCTTC. The chain is built from TRBV5-6 and TRBJ2-1; TRBD1 matches 8 bases. V gave up 2 bases and J gave up 3 bases; unmatched junction bases: 7. CDR3 length: 16 amino acids. The germline V gene has CDR1 SGHDT and CDR2 YYEEEE.

This clonotype has more than one count but fewer than ten. The chain joins TRBV6-1 to TRBJ1-1, with D uncertain. There are 13 residues in the CDR3. Trimming stripped 7 bases from V and 5 bases from J, with 14 bases between. Germline lookup yields CDR1 MNHNS and CDR2 SASEGT. This chain's CDR3 is CASTSMGRTEAFF. The CDR3 DNA reads TGTGCCAGCACGAGCATGGGGAGGACTGAAGCTTTCTTT.

This clonotype turned up a few times. The chain employs TRBV2 and TRBJ1-1; TRBD1 is a possible D gene (5 bases). This CDR3 is built from 15 residues. V was shortened by 2 bases and J by 2 bases, with 12 bases between the two germline ends. Germline V CDR1 and CDR2: SNHLY, FYNNEI. CDR3 sequence: CASSELGGINTEAFF. CDR3 coding DNA: TGTGCCAGCAGTGAATTGGGGGGTATAAACACTGAAGCTTTCTTT. The full variable domain, completed using reference TRBV2 and TRBJ1-1, is EPEVTQTPSHQVTQMGQEVILRCVPISNHLYFYWYRQILGQKVEFLVSFYNNEISEKSEIFDDQFSVERPDGSNFTLKIRSTKLEDSAMYFCASSELGGINTEAFFGQGTRLTVV.

This clonotype came up a few times. CDR3: CASSLVSGAGTEAFF. The CDR3 bases are TGTGCCAGCAGCTTAGTCTCTGGGGCGGGCACTGAAGCTTTCTTT. The gene calls are TRBV7-6 and TRBJ1-1, with a tentative D call TRBD1 (5 bases). The germline V gene encodes CDR1 SGHVS and CDR2 FNYEAQ. With 1 base removed from V and 4 bases from J, the gap between germline ends came to 13 bases. The CDR3 runs to 15 residues.

This chain uses TRBV6-1 with TRBJ2-5, with D unclear. Per germline, CDR1 MNHNS and CDR2 SASEGT. The CDR3 has 14 amino acids. The V gene lost 2 bases and the J gene lost 4 bases, with 11 bases spanning the gap. The CDR3 DNA reads TGTGCCAGCAGTGAACTTAGGATCCCAGAGACCCAGTACTTC. Amino acid sequence: CASSELRIPETQYF.

At least ten counts were recorded for this clonotype. The rearrangement joins TRBV15 to TRBJ1-3; tentative D call: TRBD1 (6 bases). The CDR3 covers 15 residues. V lost 1 base and J 8 bases, leaving 15 bases between the germline ends. CDR1 is LNHNV and CDR2 is YYDKDF in the germline V gene (reference sequence). Written as DNA, the CDR3 is TGTGCCACCAGCAGAGGTTGGCAGGAGGGGGACACCATATATTTT. It specifies CATSRGWQEGDTIYF.

The chain has TRBV18 and TRBJ2-3, with D tentatively TRBD1 (5 bases). CDR3 length: 15 residues. Trimming shortened V by 3 bases and J by 8 bases, and 18 bases separated the two germline ends. Looked up from germline, CDR1 is KGHSH and CDR2 is LQKENI. DNA of the CDR3: TGTGCCAGCTCACCTTCGATAGCCAGGGAAGGTACGCAGTATTTT. Residues: CASSPSIAREGTQYF. The whole variable domain, remainder taken from reference TRBV18 and TRBJ2-3, is NAGVMQNPRHLVRRRGQEARLRCSPMKGHSHVYWYRQLPEEGLKFMVYLQKENIIDESGMPKERFSAEFPKEGPSILRIQQVVRGDSAAYFCASSPSIAREGTQYFGPGTRLTVL.

This clonotype was counted only a few times. This chain joins TRBV5-1 and TRBJ1-1; D might be TRBD1 (5 bases). Between the trimmed V and J ends, which lost 2 bases and 1 base, there was a span of 12 bases. The CDR3 consists of 15 residues. Germline V gene lookup returns CDR1 SGHRS and CDR2 YFSETQ. The CDR3 region is CASSFSTEKNTEAFF. The CDR3 region has the DNA TGCGCCAGCAGCTTTTCGACAGAAAAGAACACTGAAGCTTTCTTT.

This rearrangement joins TRBV5-6 to TRBJ1-2, with a weak D call TRBD1 (5 bases). The V and J ends lost 1 base and 8 bases respectively, with 12 bases between them. The CDR3 totals 13 residues. The germline CDR1 and CDR2 sequences are SGHDT and YYEEEE. CDR3 in DNA: TGTGCCAGCAGCTTGTGGAGGGACTCCGGCTACACCTTC. Protein: CASSLWRDSGYTF.

This clonotype occurred a few times. V gene TRBV4-3 combines with J gene TRBJ1-4, with D unresolved. From germline, CDR1 is LGHNA and CDR2 YSLEER. The CDR3 has 17 residues. V was cut by 1 base and J by 0 bases, with 12 bases left in between. CDR3 amino acids: CASSQASFGATNEKLFF. CDR3 nucleotide sequence: TGCGCCAGCAGCCAAGCCTCTTTTGGAGCAACTAATGAAAAACTGTTTTTT.

This chain connects TRBV12-3 or TRBV12-4 to TRBJ1-2; D not resolved. The CDR3 length is 13 residues. V lost 7 bases and J lost 2, with 11 bases in between. CDR3 protein: CASTPMANYGYTF. DNA for the CDR3: TGTGCCAGCACTCCAATGGCCAACTATGGCTACACCTTC.

The V call is TRBV6-5, the J call TRBJ2-1; TRBD1 agrees at 8 bases. Germline CDR1 is MNHEY and CDR2 is SVGAGI. The CDR3 is made up of 14 amino acids. Trimming cost V 5 bases and J 3 bases; bases outside gene matches: 3. CDR3 sequence reads: CASSQGQGYNEQFF. DNA for the CDR3: TGTGCCAGCAGTCAAGGACAGGGCTACAATGAGCAGTTCTTC.

At least ten counts were recorded for this clonotype. The genes are TRBV2 and TRBJ2-7, with 7 bases matching TRBD1. The germline V gene has CDR1 SNHLY and CDR2 FYNNEI. J was trimmed by 7 bases and V by 5 bases; bases with no gene match: 14. This CDR3 comprises 15 residues. The chain's CDR3 is CASSPQGRSYGEQYF. Written as DNA, the CDR3 is TGTGCCAGCAGTCCACAGGGGAGATCCTACGGGGAGCAGTACTTC.

This clonotype was detected only a few times. The chain is built from TRBV12-3 or TRBV12-4 and TRBJ1-1; D may be TRBD1 (5 bases). The V gene lost 6 bases and the J gene lost 4 bases, with 18 bases spanning the gap. This CDR3 has 15 residues. The CDR3 nucleotides read TGTGCCAGCAGCCGGGACTCGAGGAGGGGCACTGAAGCTTTCTTT. It codes for CASSRDSRRGTEAFF.

This clonotype occurred a few times. Because the CDR3's place on the DNA is in doubt, the DNA is left out and the CDR3 is given as listed by TCRdb. The rearrangement uses TRBV6-6 and TRBJ2-2. The CDR3 sequence runs 18 residues, both termini included. The V gene's germline CDR1 is MNHNY and CDR2 SVGAGI (reference sequence). This chain's CDR3 is CASSYSSGAIRPGELFFF.

The V call is TRBV19, the J call TRBJ2-3; D is possibly TRBD1 (6 bases). The CDR3 is made up of 12 amino acids. Looked up from germline, CDR1 is LNHDA and CDR2 is SQIVND (reference sequence). With 4 bases removed from V and 10 bases from J, the gap between germline ends came to 12 bases. CDR3 loop: CASSNHRDAQYF. The CDR3 DNA follows: TGTGCCAGTAGTAATCACAGGGATGCGCAGTATTTT.

This clonotype has just a few counts. V and J are TRBV27 and TRBJ2-4; 9 nucleotides agree with TRBD1. The CDR3 consists of 15 residues. The J segment lost 2 bases and the V segment lost 5 bases, leaving 4 bases of the junction unmatched. Germline CDR1 is MNHEY and CDR2 is SMNVEV (reference sequence). The CDR3 here is CASSNRGLTKNIQYF. DNA for the CDR3: TGTGCCAGCAGTAACAGGGGGCTAACCAAAAACATTCAGTACTTC.

This clonotype was found a few times. This chain uses TRBV5-1 with TRBJ2-2, with D unresolved. V was pared by 3 bases and J by 0 bases, with 6 bases between. CDR3 length equals 14 residues. Per the germline V gene, CDR1 is SGHRS and CDR2 is YFSETQ. CDR3 coding DNA: TGCGCCAGCAGCTCAGAGGCGAACACCGGGGAGCTGTTTTTT. Its protein product is CASSSEANTGELFF.

This clonotype was counted a single time. The conserved final phenylalanine or tryptophan is absent from the CDR3, which likely points to a read error. Here the CDR3 reads CASSGTDNEKLFL. CDR3 bases: TGTGCCTCTTCCGGGACGGATAATGAAAAACTGTTTCTT. The chain links TRBV10-3 to TRBJ1-4, with D possibly matching TRBD1 (5 bases). V was shortened by 11 bases and J by 4 bases, with 14 bases between the two germline ends. CDR3 length: 13 amino acids. The germline V gene has CDR1 ENHRY and CDR2 SYGVKD.

The chain carries TRBV4-1 and TRBJ2-7; 8 nucleotides line up with TRBD1. The germline V gene encodes CDR1 MGHRA and CDR2 YSYEKL. This CDR3 spans 16 amino acids. Germline trimming cut 1 base from V and 7 bases from J; bases unmatched to any gene: 12. The DNA for the CDR3 is TGCGCCAGCAGCCAAGTCTCAGGGGGCGGCTCTTGGGAGCAGTACTTC. Amino acid sequence: CASSQVSGGGSWEQYF.